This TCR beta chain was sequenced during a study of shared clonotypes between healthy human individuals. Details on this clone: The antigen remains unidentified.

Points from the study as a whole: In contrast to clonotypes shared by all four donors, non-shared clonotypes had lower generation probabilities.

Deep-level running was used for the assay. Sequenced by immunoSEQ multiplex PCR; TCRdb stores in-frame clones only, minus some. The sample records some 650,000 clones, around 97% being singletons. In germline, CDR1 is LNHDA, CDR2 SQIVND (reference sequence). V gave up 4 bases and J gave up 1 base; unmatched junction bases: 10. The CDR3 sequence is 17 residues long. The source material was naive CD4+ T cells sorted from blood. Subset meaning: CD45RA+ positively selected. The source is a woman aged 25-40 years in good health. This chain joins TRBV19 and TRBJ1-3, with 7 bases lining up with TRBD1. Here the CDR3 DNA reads TGTGCCAGTAGTAATACCACACCAGGGGGGTCTGGAAACACCATATATTTT. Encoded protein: CASSNTTPGGSGNTIYF. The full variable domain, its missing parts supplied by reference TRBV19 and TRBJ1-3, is DGGITQSPKYLFRKEGQNVTLSCEQNLNHDAMYWYRQDPGQGLRLIYYSQIVNDFQKGDIAEGYSVSREKKESFPLTVTSAQKNPTAFYLCASSNTTPGGSGNTIYFGEGSWLTVV.